This T cell receptor (beta chain) was recorded in a study of shared clonotypes between healthy human individuals. The overall study: The study used three CD4 naive, three CD4 memory, two CD8 naive and one CD8 memory plate per donor. Whole-study results and caveats: Only blood samples were collected, and tissue repertoires likely differ.

Germline assignment: CDR1 WSHSY and CDR2 SAAADI. The CDR3 is 15 amino acids. Between the trimmed V and J ends, which lost 6 bases and 4 bases, there was a span of 18 bases. In regard to this clone: Its antigen remains unidentified.

Clones were read by immunoSEQ multiplex PCR, and TCRdb kept only the in-frame ones, dropping some. The data contain hundreds of thousands of clones, 95% to 97% of them singletons. Naive CD8 cells comprised CD45RO-negative, CCR7-positively selected cells, excluding terminally differentiated effector memory CD45RA+ cells. J is TRBJ1-2 and V is TRBV10-2; tentative D call: TRBD1 (5 bases). Source material: naive CD8+ T cells sorted from blood. The sequence was obtained from a man between 25 and 39 years old in good health. The CDR3 spells CASRNGTSSPYGYTF. DNA for the CDR3: TGCGCCAGCAGAAACGGGACCTCGAGCCCCTATGGCTACACCTTC.